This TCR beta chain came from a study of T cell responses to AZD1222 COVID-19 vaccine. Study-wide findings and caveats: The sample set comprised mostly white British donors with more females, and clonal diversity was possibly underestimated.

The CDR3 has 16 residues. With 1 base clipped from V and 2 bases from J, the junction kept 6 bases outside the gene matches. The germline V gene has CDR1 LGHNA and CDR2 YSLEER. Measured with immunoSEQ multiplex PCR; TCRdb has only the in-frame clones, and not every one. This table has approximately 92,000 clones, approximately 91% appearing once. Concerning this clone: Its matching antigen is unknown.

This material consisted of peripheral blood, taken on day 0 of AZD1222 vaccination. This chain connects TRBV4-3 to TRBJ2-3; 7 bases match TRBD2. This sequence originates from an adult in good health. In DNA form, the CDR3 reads TGCGCCAGCAGCCAAGCCGGGACTACCCTCACAGATACGCAGTATTTT. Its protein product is CASSQAGTTLTDTQYF.